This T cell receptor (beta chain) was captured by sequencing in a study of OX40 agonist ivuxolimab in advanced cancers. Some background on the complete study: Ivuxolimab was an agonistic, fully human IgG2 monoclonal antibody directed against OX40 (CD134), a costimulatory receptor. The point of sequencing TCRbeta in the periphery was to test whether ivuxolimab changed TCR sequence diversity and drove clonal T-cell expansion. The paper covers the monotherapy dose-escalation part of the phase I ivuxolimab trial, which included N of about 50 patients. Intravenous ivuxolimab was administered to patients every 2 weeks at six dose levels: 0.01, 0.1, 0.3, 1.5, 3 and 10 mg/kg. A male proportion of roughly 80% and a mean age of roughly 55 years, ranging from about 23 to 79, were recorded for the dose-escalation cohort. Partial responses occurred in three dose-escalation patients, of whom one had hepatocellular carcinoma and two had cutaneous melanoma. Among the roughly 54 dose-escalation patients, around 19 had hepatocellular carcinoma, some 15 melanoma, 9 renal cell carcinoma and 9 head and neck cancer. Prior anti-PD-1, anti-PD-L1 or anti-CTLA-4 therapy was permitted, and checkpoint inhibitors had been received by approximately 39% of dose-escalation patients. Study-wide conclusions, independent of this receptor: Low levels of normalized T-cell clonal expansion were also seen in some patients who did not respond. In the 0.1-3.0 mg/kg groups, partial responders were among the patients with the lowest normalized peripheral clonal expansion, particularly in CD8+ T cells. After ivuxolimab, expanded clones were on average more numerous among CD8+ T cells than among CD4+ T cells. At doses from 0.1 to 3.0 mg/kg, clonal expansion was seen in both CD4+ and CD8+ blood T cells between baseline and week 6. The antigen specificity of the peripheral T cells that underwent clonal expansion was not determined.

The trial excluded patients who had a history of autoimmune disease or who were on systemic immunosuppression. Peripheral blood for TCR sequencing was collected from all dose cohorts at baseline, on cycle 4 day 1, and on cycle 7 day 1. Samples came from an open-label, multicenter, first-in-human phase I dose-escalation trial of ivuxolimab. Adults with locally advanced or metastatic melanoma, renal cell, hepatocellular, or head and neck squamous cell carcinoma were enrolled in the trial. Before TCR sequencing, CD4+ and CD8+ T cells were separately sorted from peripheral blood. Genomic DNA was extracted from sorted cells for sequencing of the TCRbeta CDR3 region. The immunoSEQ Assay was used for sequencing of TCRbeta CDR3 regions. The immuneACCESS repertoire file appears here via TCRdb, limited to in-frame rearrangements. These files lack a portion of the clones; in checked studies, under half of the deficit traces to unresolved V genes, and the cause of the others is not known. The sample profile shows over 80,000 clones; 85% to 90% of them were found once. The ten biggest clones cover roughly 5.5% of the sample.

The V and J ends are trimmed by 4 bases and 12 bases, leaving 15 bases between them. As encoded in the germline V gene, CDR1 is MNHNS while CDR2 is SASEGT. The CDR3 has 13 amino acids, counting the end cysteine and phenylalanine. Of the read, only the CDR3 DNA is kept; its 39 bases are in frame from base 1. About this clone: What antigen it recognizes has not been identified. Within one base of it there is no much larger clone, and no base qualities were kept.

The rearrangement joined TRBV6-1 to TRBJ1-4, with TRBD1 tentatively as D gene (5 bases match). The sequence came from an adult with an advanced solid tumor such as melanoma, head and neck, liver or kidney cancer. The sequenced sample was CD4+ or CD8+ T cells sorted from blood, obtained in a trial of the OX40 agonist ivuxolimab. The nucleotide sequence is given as TGTGCCAGCAGTGGTTGGGGCGGGGTCGAACTGTTTTTT. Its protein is CASSGWGGVELFF.